Shown below are 29 T cell receptor beta chains from a single sample sequenced in a study of post-analysis software for immune sequencing data. Study conclusions and caveats: Roughly 5 TRBV segments occurring more often in patients than controls included TRBV5-6, TRBV5-1 and TRBV20-1.

Each TCR beta cDNA library carried unique molecular identifiers. TCRdb re-called the PCR reads with MiXCR, one entry per CDR3 protein. Among about 810,000 distinct CDR3 sequences listed, roughly 58% were seen once. What these receptors recognize is not known. Specimen: blood. The receptors were sampled from a girl aged 5 to 17 with multiple sclerosis.

This sequence joins TRBV20-1 and TRBJ1-1; D not certain. CDR1 DFQATT and CDR2 SNEGSKA come from the germline V gene (reference sequence). The CDR3 spans 15 residues. The V gene lost 0 bases and the J gene lost 4 bases, with 15 bases spanning the gap. This CDR3 is CSARDNTVAGTEAFF. The CDR3 DNA follows: TGCAGTGCTAGAGATAATACGGTGGCTGGCACTGAAGCTTTCTTT.

V usage is TRBV5-1 and J usage is TRBJ1-6; 9 nucleotides match TRBD1. J was trimmed by 2 bases and V by 4 bases; bases with no gene match: 7. CDR1 is SGHRS and CDR2 is YFSETQ in the germline V gene. This CDR3 region has 17 residues. The CDR3 loop reads CASSLKDRGAYNSPLHF. CDR3 sequence (DNA): TGCGCCAGCAGCCTTAAGGACAGGGGAGCCTATAATTCACCCCTCCACTTT.

This clonotype occurred many times. This chain links TRBV5-1 with TRBJ2-5, with D perhaps matching TRBD2 (5 bases). Trimming took 4 bases from V and 5 from J, leaving 12 bases between them. Germline loops: CDR1 SGHRS, CDR2 YFSETQ. This CDR3 has 13 amino acids. The CDR3, as DNA: TGCGCCAGCAGCCGGACGGGCGGGGAGACCCAGTACTTC. This gives the protein CASSRTGGETQYF.

J is TRBJ2-7 and V is TRBV18, with D unclear. CDR1 and CDR2 from the germline V gene are KGHSH and LQKENI. Trimming cost V 0 bases and J 0 bases, with 15 bases left between them. This CDR3 comprises 17 residues. Here the CDR3 reads CASSPPAGYASSYEQYF. CDR3 in DNA: TGTGCCAGCTCACCACCGGCAGGTTATGCATCCTCCTACGAGCAGTACTTC.

The J gene is TRBJ1-2, the V gene TRBV6-5; a weak D match, TRBD1 (6 bases). The CDR3 is made up of 12 amino acids. Germline CDR1 MNHEY, CDR2 SVGAGI. V was trimmed by 6 bases and J by 4 bases, leaving 9 bases between them. CDR3 amino acids: CASRIQGYGYTF. DNA of the CDR3: TGTGCCAGCAGGATACAGGGCTATGGCTACACCTTC.

This clonotype was seen repeatedly, ten times or more. The chain uses TRBV11-2 and TRBJ2-3; 8 nucleotides match TRBD1. This CDR3 spans 14 amino acids. V trimming: 6 bases; J trimming: 1 base; junction bases outside the gene matches: 3. Germline V gene sequence: CDR1 SGHAT, CDR2 FQNNGV. The CDR3 reads CASSLTGGTDTQYF. CDR3 nucleotide sequence: TGTGCCAGCAGTTTGACAGGGGGCACAGATACGCAGTATTTT.

This clonotype was found a few times. CDR3 bases: TGTGCCAGCACCCTTGGCAGCACAGATACGCAGTATTTT. It codes for CASTLGSTDTQYF. V and J are TRBV12-3 or TRBV12-4 and TRBJ2-3; D is unresolved. Deletions cut 7 bases from V and 0 bases from J, with 8 bases between. CDR3 length: 13 amino acids.

J is TRBJ2-4 and V is TRBV5-1; TRBD2 matches at 12 bases. The assigned J gene may be wrong: the sequence end matches TRBJ2-7 better. This CDR3 is built from 14 residues. CDR1 and CDR2 from the germline V gene are SGHRS and YFSETQ. CDR3: CASSATSGGSEQYF. CDR3 coding DNA: TGCGCCAGCAGCGCTACTAGCGGGGGGAGCGAGCAGTACTTC.

J is TRBJ2-1 and V is TRBV5-6, with TRBD1 matching 8 bases. This CDR3 region has 15 residues. Germline V gives CDR1 SGHDT, CDR2 YYEEEE. V lost 3 bases, J lost 6 bases, and 8 bases stayed unmatched. CDR3 amino acids: CASSYIGQGGNEQFF. In DNA, the CDR3 is TGTGCCAGCAGCTACATCGGACAGGGAGGCAATGAGCAGTTCTTC.

This clonotype has only one observation. This chain uses TRBV7-9 with TRBJ2-6, with TRBD2 matching 7 bases. The V and J ends lost 1 base and 0 bases, in that order; junction bases with no gene match: 9. From germline, CDR1 is SEHNR and CDR2 FQNEAQ (reference sequence). CDR3 size: 19 residues. In DNA form, the CDR3 reads TGTGCCAGCAGCTTAGGTAGTAGCGGGTCTTTCTCTGGGGCCAACGTCCTGACTTTC. This gives the protein CASSLGSSGSFSGANVLTF.

The gene calls are TRBV7-9 and TRBJ2-7; the D call may be TRBD1 or TRBD2 (5 bases each). CDR1 is SEHNR and CDR2 is FQNEAQ in the germline V gene (reference sequence). Between the trimmed V and J ends, which lost 6 bases and 6 bases, there was a span of 24 bases. The CDR3 consists of 16 residues. CDR3 amino acids: CASSYPGRPGYAEQYF. As DNA, the CDR3 is TGTGCCAGCAGTTATCCGGGACGCCCGGGATACGCCGAGCAGTACTTC.

J is TRBJ2-1 and V is TRBV5-6, with D maybe TRBD1 (5 bases). The CDR3 extends over 12 amino acids. Germline CDR1 and CDR2: SGHDT and YYEEEE. V shed 8 bases and J shed 11 bases, with 17 bases lying between them. For the CDR3, the DNA is TGTGCCAGTACCAGGGCCGGACCTCAGCAGTTCTTC. The encoded protein is CASTRAGPQQFF.

The J gene is TRBJ2-1, the V gene TRBV6-5; D might be TRBD1 (5 bases). This CDR3 has 16 residues. Trimming cost V 2 bases and J 7 bases, with 18 bases left between them. The germline gives CDR1 MNHEY, CDR2 SVGAGI. DNA of the CDR3: TGTGCCAGCAGTTACCGGACAAGCCCTCTTTTGAATGAGCAGTTCTTC. It is translated as CASSYRTSPLLNEQFF.

The chain joins TRBV27 to TRBJ1-2; 7 bases are a match to TRBD1. This CDR3 region has 17 residues. The V segment lost 5 bases and the J segment 5 bases; nucleotides outside the gene matches: 17. Germline V lookup: CDR1 MNHEY, CDR2 SMNVEV (reference sequence). The CDR3 DNA is TGTGCCAGCAGTCCCGGAACGACAGGGTCGGTATATTATGGCTACACCTTC. Translating gives CASSPGTTGSVYYGYTF.

As for this clonotype: Mismatch with germline at one junction end may stem from a read error. V usage is TRBV20-1 and J usage is TRBJ1-2; unclear D gene. The CDR3 is 14 residues long. Germline CDR1 reads DFQATT; CDR2 reads SNEGSKA (reference sequence). The CDR3 region has the DNA TGCAGTGCCAGAGACTTCCGGGGTACGGGGAGCTACACCTTC. This gives the protein CSARDFRGTGSYTF.

This clonotype was counted between two and nine times. The rearrangement links TRBV12-3 or TRBV12-4 to TRBJ2-1; D perhaps matches TRBD2 (5 bases). The CDR3 consists of 15 residues. The V end lost 1 base, the J end lost 2 bases, and 9 bases lay between the germline ends. The CDR3 loop is CASSLGADAYNEQFF. CDR3 coding DNA: TGTGCCAGCAGTTTAGGAGCGGATGCCTACAATGAGCAGTTCTTC.

This clonotype was picked up a small number of times. The rearrangement joins TRBV18 to TRBJ2-7; unclear D gene. The CDR3 contains 12 residues. Per the germline V gene, CDR1 is KGHSH and CDR2 is LQKENI. V lost 5 bases to trimming and J lost 2 bases, with 7 bases between them. CDR3 amino acids: CASSADAYEQYF. The CDR3 DNA reads TGTGCCAGCTCAGCCGACGCCTACGAGCAGTACTTC.

This chain uses TRBV20-1 with TRBJ2-4; 8 bases are shared with TRBD2. The J call may be mistaken, given a closer DNA end match to TRBJ2-7. Germline CDR1 reads DFQATT; CDR2 reads SNEGSKA (reference sequence). The CDR3 runs to 14 residues. The CDR3 DNA is TGCAGTGCTAGATCCAACCGCGGGGGGAACGAGCAGTACTTC. Translated: CSARSNRGGNEQYF.

CDR3 nucleotides: TGTGCCAGCAGTGGATCAGGACAAGTCGATTTCTACGAGCAGTACTTC. Translating it yields CASSGSGQVDFYEQYF. The chain employs TRBV25-1 and TRBJ2-7; tentatively, D is TRBD1 (5 bases). V lost 4 bases and J 3 bases, leaving 19 bases between the germline ends. Germline CDR1 reads MGHDK; CDR2 reads SYGVNS. The CDR3 loop spans 16 amino acids.

This rearrangement joins TRBV7-3 to TRBJ2-5, with 9 positions matching TRBD1. This CDR3 comprises 15 residues. Looked up from germline, CDR1 is SGHTA and CDR2 is FQGTGA. With 4 bases clipped from V and 1 base from J, the junction kept 4 bases outside the gene matches. CDR3: CASSSNRGPQETQYF. The CDR3 region has the DNA TGTGCCAGCAGCTCCAACAGGGGGCCCCAAGAGACCCAGTACTTC.

This clonotype was seen more than once but under ten times. The chain couples TRBV15 to TRBJ2-5; D is ambiguous. The J call could be wrong; TRBJ2-7 is a better fit for the DNA end. In germline, CDR1 is LNHNV, CDR2 YYDKDF (reference sequence). This CDR3 has 12 amino acids. The CDR3 sequence: CATSRDFAEQYF. CDR3 nucleotides: TGTGCCACCAGCAGAGATTTCGCCGAGCAGTACTTC.

This clonotype has more than one count but fewer than ten. The chain has TRBV20-1 and TRBJ2-1, with D possibly being TRBD2 (6 bases). Germline CDR1 reads DFQATT; CDR2 reads SNEGSKA (reference sequence). The CDR3 contains 17 residues. The V and J ends lost 6 bases and 2 bases respectively, with 23 bases between them. CDR3 nucleotides: TGCAGTGCCATGAAACGCCGTGGCGGGGCCGCCTACAATGAGCAGTTCTTC. This encodes CSAMKRRGGAAYNEQFF.

This clonotype has just one count. The chain has TRBV12-3 or TRBV12-4 and TRBJ1-2, with D perhaps TRBD1 (5 bases). The V end was cut by 6 bases, the J end by 4 bases, with 15 bases between. There are 14 residues in the CDR3. The CDR3 DNA sequence: TGTGCCAGCAGAACACTAGGGGAGGGCTATGGCTACACCTTC. Its protein is CASRTLGEGYGYTF.

This rearrangement joins TRBV20-1 to TRBJ2-4, with 8 bases that match TRBD2. The J call may be faulty, since TRBJ2-7 better matches the DNA end. The germline gives CDR1 DFQATT, CDR2 SNEGSKA (reference sequence). The CDR3 has 13 residues. Here the CDR3 reads CSARVAGGFEQYF. For the CDR3, the DNA is TGCAGTGCTAGAGTTGCGGGAGGATTCGAGCAGTACTTC.

The rearrangement joins TRBV7-2 to TRBJ2-7, with D possibly TRBD1 on 6 matching bases. The length of the CDR3 is 15 residues. Germline-derived CDR1 and CDR2 are SGHTA and FQGNSA. V was trimmed by 0 bases and J by 4 bases, leaving 13 bases between them. The CDR3 protein is CASSLAQNRVYEQYF. CDR3 sequence (DNA): TGTGCCAGCAGCTTAGCGCAAAACAGGGTGTACGAGCAGTACTTC.

The gene calls are TRBV18 and TRBJ2-5, with 7 positions matching TRBD1. The J call may not be correct, given that the DNA end is closer to TRBJ2-7. The CDR3 contains 13 residues. Germline CDR1 KGHSH, CDR2 LQKENI. The DNA for the CDR3 is TGTGCCAGCTCGCCCGGGACAGCCAACGAGCAGTACTTC. This encodes CASSPGTANEQYF.

The chain links TRBV15 to TRBJ2-5; possible D gene TRBD1, 6 bases. The assigned J gene may be wrong: the sequence end matches TRBJ2-7 better. The CDR3 has 15 amino acids. Germline V lookup: CDR1 LNHNV, CDR2 YYDKDF (reference sequence). CDR3 nucleotides: TGTGCCACCAGCGCCCAAGGGACACCAGAACACGAGCAGTACTTC. This translates into CATSAQGTPEHEQYF.

This chain uses TRBV7-8 with TRBJ2-1; D possibly corresponds to TRBD1 (6 bases). This CDR3 region has 17 residues. Germline CDR1 is SGHVS and CDR2 is FQNEAQ. Trimming left V 1 base short and J 5 bases short, with 18 bases between. The CDR3 DNA is TGTGCCAGCAGCTTAGGCTTAGGGGGACGGCAAAACAATGAGCAGTTCTTC. Amino acid sequence: CASSLGLGGRQNNEQFF.

The count of this clonotype is one. A junction end diverges from the germline sequence, so it may reflect a read error. V gene TRBV7-7 combines with J gene TRBJ2-7, with TRBD2 matching over 10 bases. This CDR3 is 19 amino acids long. The V gene's germline CDR1 is SSHAT and CDR2 FNYEAQ (reference sequence). The CDR3 coding sequence is TGTGCTAGCAGCTTAGGTCTAGCGGGAGCGAAGAGGGCTCGAGGCGAGCAGTACTTC. Protein product: CASSLGLAGAKRARGEQYF.